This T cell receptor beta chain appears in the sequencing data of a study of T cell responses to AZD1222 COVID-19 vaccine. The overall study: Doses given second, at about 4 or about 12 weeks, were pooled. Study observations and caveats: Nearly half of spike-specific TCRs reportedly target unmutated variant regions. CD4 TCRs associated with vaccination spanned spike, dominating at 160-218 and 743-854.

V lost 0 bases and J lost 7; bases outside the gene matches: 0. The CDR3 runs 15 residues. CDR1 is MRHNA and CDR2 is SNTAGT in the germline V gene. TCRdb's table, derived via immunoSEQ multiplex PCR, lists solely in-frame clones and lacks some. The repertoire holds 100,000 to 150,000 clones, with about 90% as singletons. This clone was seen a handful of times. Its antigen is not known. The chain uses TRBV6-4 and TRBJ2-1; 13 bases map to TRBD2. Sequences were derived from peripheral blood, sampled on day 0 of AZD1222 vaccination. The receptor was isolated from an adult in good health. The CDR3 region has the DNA TGTGCCAGCAGTGACTCACTAGCGGGAGGGAATGAGCAGTTCTTC. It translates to CASSDSLAGGNEQFF.